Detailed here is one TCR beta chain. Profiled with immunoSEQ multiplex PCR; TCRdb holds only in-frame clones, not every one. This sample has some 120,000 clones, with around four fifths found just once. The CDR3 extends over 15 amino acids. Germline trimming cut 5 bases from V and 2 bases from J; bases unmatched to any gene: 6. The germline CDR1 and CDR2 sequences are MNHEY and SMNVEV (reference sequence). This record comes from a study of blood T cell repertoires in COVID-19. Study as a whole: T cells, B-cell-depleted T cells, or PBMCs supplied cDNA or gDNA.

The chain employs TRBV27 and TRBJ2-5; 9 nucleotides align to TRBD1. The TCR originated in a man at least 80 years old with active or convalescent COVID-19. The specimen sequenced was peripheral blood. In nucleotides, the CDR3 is TGTGCCAGCAGTGAAACAGGGGGCTGGCAAGAGACCCAGTACTTC. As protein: CASSETGGWQETQYF.